This entry lists 4 T cell receptor beta chains sequenced from one sample in a study of molecular identifiers for immune sequencing clone quantification. TCRdb processed the PCR reads anew with MiXCR; each CDR3 protein has one entry. This sample has 300,000 to 350,000 distinct CDR3 sequences, with over 20% found just once. The sequenced sample consisted of naive CD8+ T cells from blood, with Jurkat cell RNA spiked in. Documented subset: FACS-sorted CD8+CD4-CCR7+CD45RA+ naive T cells. The receptors originated from a human donor in good health. Some libraries in this study had Jurkat cell RNA spiked in.

This clonotype turned up a few times. The chain uses TRBV15 and TRBJ2-3; D possibly corresponds to TRBD2 (6 bases). Germline assignment: CDR1 LNHNV and CDR2 YYDKDF (reference sequence). This CDR3 spans 17 amino acids. Trimming removed 5 bases at V and 3 bases at J, with 21 bases between. The CDR3 spells CATSAYASSVGTDTQYF. Here the CDR3 DNA reads TGTGCCACCAGCGCCTATGCATCTAGCGTGGGGACAGATACGCAGTATTTT. Filled out from reference TRBV15 and TRBJ2-3, the complete variable domain reads DAMVIQNPRYQVTQFGKPVTLSCSQTLNHNVMYWYQQKSSQAPKLLFHYYDKDFNNEADTPDNFQSRRPNTSFCFLDIRSPGLGDTAMYLCATSAYASSVGTDTQYFGPGTRLTVL.

This clonotype showed up just a few times. The chain joins TRBV5-4 to TRBJ2-3; 7 nucleotides align to TRBD2. Unmatched junction bases numbered 6, after V lost 4 bases and J lost 4 bases. CDR3 length: 14 residues. Germline V gene sequence: CDR1 SGHNT, CDR2 YYREEE (reference sequence). The CDR3 loop reads CASSETGGADTQYF. In DNA form, the CDR3 reads TGTGCCAGCAGCGAAACGGGGGGAGCAGATACGCAGTATTTT.

This clonotype was recorded many times. V gene TRBV7-9 combines with J gene TRBJ2-5; D call uncertain. The CDR3 has 12 amino acids. CDR1 is SEHNR and CDR2 is FQNEAQ in the germline V gene (reference sequence). Between the trimmed V and J ends, which lost 5 bases and 0 bases, there was a span of 4 bases. The CDR3 protein is CASSVYQETQYF. For the CDR3, the DNA is TGTGCCAGCAGCGTGTACCAAGAGACCCAGTACTTC.

On this clonotype itself: This could be a read error, since a much larger clone is one nucleotide away. The chain links TRBV5-1 to TRBJ2-5; D gene uncertain. CDR1 is SGHRS, CDR2 YFSETQ, per germline. Trimming took 7 bases from V and 1 from J, leaving 8 bases between them. This CDR3 is built from 12 residues. The CDR3 protein is CASFRAQETQYF. DNA for the CDR3: TGCGCCAGCTTTCGGGCCCAAGAGACCCAGTACTTC.